The 12 T cell receptor beta chains in this list originate from one sample, sequenced in a study of T cells in Graves' hyperthyroidism and ophthalmopathy. Template material for amplifying TCR beta CDR3 regions consisted of RNA transcripts. The HTBI set primed first-round TCR CDR3 RT-PCR. Each CDR3 protein gets one entry after TCRdb re-called the multiplex PCR reads with MiXCR. This sample yields about 380,000 distinct CDR3 sequences, of which around an eighth are seen a single time; around 20% belongs to the top ten. Sequencing was carried out using blood. These receptors were taken from a man aged 25-45 years with Graves' hyperthyroidism that later progressed to Graves' ophthalmopathy.

CDR3 loop: CASSSGRAPYEQYF. DNA of the CDR3: TGTGCCAGCAGTTCCGGCAGGGCCCCATACGAGCAGTACTTC. The gene calls are TRBV28 and TRBJ2-7, with D possibly matching TRBD1 (5 bases). Germline CDR1 reads MDHEN; CDR2 reads SYDVKM. The germline V and J ends were trimmed by 4 bases and 4 bases, with 14 bases remaining between them. This CDR3 is built from 14 residues. Full variable domain (missing parts from reference TRBV28 and TRBJ2-7): DVKVTQSSRYLVKRTGEKVFLECVQDMDHENMFWYRQDPGLGLRLIYFSYDVKMKEKGDIPEGYSVSREKKERFSLILESASTNQTSMYLCASSSGRAPYEQYFGPGTRLTVT.

At least ten counts were recorded for this clonotype. This chain joins TRBV6-5 and TRBJ2-2; D gene uncertain. Per germline, CDR1 MNHEY and CDR2 SVGAGI. The CDR3 has 15 residues. V was cut by 0 bases and J by 2 bases, with 7 bases left in between. CDR3 residues: CASSYSNRNTGELFF. The CDR3 nucleotides are TGTGCCAGCAGTTACTCGAACCGAAACACCGGGGAGCTGTTTTTT.

Only a few counts were recorded for this clonotype. The chain carries TRBV20-1 and TRBJ2-3; D is ambiguous. CDR1 and CDR2 from the germline V gene are DFQATT and SNEGSKA (reference sequence). V gave up 0 bases and J gave up 1 base, with 8 bases separating them. CDR3 length: 14 amino acids. The CDR3 spells CSAREVSRTDTQYF. The CDR3 DNA reads as TGCAGTGCTAGAGAGGTTAGCCGCACAGATACGCAGTATTTT.

This clonotype was seen many times. This chain links TRBV6-1 with TRBJ2-6; no definite D call. This CDR3 has 15 amino acids. CDR1 and CDR2 (germline): MNHNS, SASEGT. The germline V and J ends were trimmed by 7 bases and 4 bases, with 14 bases remaining between them. DNA for the CDR3: TGTGCCAGCAACTCCCCACGCTCCGGGGCCAACGTCCTGACTTTC. It is translated as CASNSPRSGANVLTF.

The chain is built from TRBV20-1 and TRBJ1-6; D uncertain. The CDR3 has 13 amino acids. V was clipped by 3 bases and J by 7 bases, with 10 bases between them. Germline loops: CDR1 DFQATT, CDR2 SNEGSKA (reference sequence). Here the CDR3 reads CSASGSVNSPLHF. CDR3 DNA sequence: TGCAGTGCTAGTGGGAGCGTCAATTCACCCCTCCACTTT.

J is TRBJ2-7 and V is TRBV4-1; no definite D call. The CDR3 is 14 amino acids. V shed 5 bases and J shed 3 bases, with 14 bases lying between them. Germline V gene lookup returns CDR1 MGHRA and CDR2 YSYEKL. CDR3 nucleotides: TGCGCCAGCAGCTTATTCAGCGATGTCTACGAGCAGTACTTC. It codes for CASSLFSDVYEQYF.

The table lists this clonotype with many counts. The chain combines TRBV7-9 with TRBJ2-5; D uncertain. The CDR3 totals 15 residues. Trimming took 5 bases from V and 5 from J, leaving 18 bases between them. CDR1 is SEHNR and CDR2 is FQNEAQ in the germline V gene (reference sequence). CDR3 amino acids: CASSGLRPSWETQYF. CDR3 in DNA: TGTGCCAGCAGCGGTCTGAGACCGTCGTGGGAGACCCAGTACTTC.

This clonotype was picked up many times. The chain links TRBV7-9 to TRBJ2-7, with 9 bases matching TRBD1. With V trimmed by 6 bases and J by 7 bases, 4 bases remained unmatched. Per germline, CDR1 SEHNR and CDR2 FQNEAQ (reference sequence). This CDR3 spans 12 amino acids. CDR3 region: CASRPTGGEQYF. CDR3 in DNA: TGTGCCAGCAGACCGACAGGGGGTGAGCAGTACTTC. The whole variable domain, remainder taken from reference TRBV7-9 and TRBJ2-7, is DTGVSQNPRHKITKRGQNVTFRCDPISEHNRLYWYRQTLGQGPEFLTYFQNEAQLEKSRLLSDRFSAERPKGSFSTLEIQRTEQGDSAMYLCASRPTGGEQYFGPGTRLTVT.

To note about this clonotype: A single base separates this from a much larger clone, so it may be a read error. The chain combines TRBV6-2 or TRBV6-3 with TRBJ2-1; 9 bases are shared with TRBD2. This CDR3 spans 12 amino acids. Germline V lookup: CDR1 MNHEY, CDR2 SVGEGT. The CDR3 region is CASSLLAGEQLF. CDR3 bases: TGTGCCAGCAGTTTACTAGCGGGTGAGCAGCTCTTC.

The chain couples TRBV3-1 to TRBJ1-2; possible D gene TRBD1, 5 bases. The V and J ends lost 4 bases and 6 bases respectively, with 15 bases between them. The CDR3 runs to 14 residues. Per germline, CDR1 LGHDT and CDR2 YNNKEL (reference sequence). CDR3: CASSPYVEGDGYTF. CDR3 bases: TGTGCCAGCAGCCCTTACGTGGAAGGGGATGGCTACACCTTC.

The CDR3 loop reads CASSGALGGEQFF. The CDR3, as DNA: TGTGCCAGCAGTGGGGCTTTGGGGGGTGAGCAGTTCTTC. The genes are TRBV27 and TRBJ2-1, with D perhaps TRBD2 (6 bases). CDR1 is MNHEY and CDR2 is SMNVEV in the germline V gene (reference sequence). V shed 5 bases and J shed 9 bases, with 14 bases lying between them. CDR3 length: 13 amino acids.

In this sample, this clonotype turned up many times. The chain is built from TRBV7-9 and TRBJ2-7; D gene uncertain. There are 14 residues in the CDR3. The germline V gene has CDR1 SEHNR and CDR2 FQNEAQ (reference sequence). Trimming took 4 bases from V and 0 from J, leaving 10 bases between them. The DNA of the CDR3 is TGTGCCAGCAGCTCCAGGATGAGCTCCTACGAGCAGTACTTC. Its protein product is CASSSRMSSYEQYF.